The next 32 T cell receptor beta chains were all read from a single sample in a study of cytomegalovirus exposure and HLA in healthy donors. In the PCR, 60 Vbeta and 13 Jbeta primers were used. Libraries were prepared by immunoSEQ multiplex PCR; TCRdb keeps only in-frame clonotypes and omits some of them. Seen here are about 130,000 clones, 70% to 85% observed once, and the top ten hold around 1.7%. The sequenced sample consisted of PBMCs. These receptors were obtained from a boy between 10 and 17 years old in good health and CMV-seronegative.

The chain is built from TRBV10-3 and TRBJ2-3; TRBD2 aligns across 7 bases. The CDR3 consists of 15 residues. CDR1 is ENHRY and CDR2 is SYGVKD in the germline V gene. Trimming took 6 bases from V and 4 from J; bases not matched to a gene: 10. CDR3 amino acids: CAIRKTSIGADTQYF. DNA of the CDR3: TGTGCCATCAGGAAGACTAGCATTGGTGCAGATACGCAGTATTTT.

This sequence joins TRBV7-8 and TRBJ2-7; 10 bases align to TRBD2. The CDR3 runs to 17 residues. V gave up 0 bases and J gave up 6 bases; unmatched junction bases: 11. The germline gives CDR1 SGHVS, CDR2 FQNEAQ. The CDR3 is CASSLARLAGVPVEQYF. CDR3 DNA sequence: TGTGCCAGCAGCTTAGCGCGCCTAGCGGGAGTCCCCGTCGAGCAGTACTTC.

This clone appeared a single time. This rearrangement joins TRBV7-9 to TRBJ1-1; TRBD1 might be the D (5 bases). V shed 1 base and J shed 0 bases, with 12 bases lying between them. This CDR3 is 16 amino acids long. CDR1 and CDR2 from the germline V gene are SEHNR and FQNEAQ (reference sequence). The CDR3 nucleotides read TGTGCCAGCAGCTTAGAGGCAGGGTGGCTGAACACTGAAGCTTTCTTT. It specifies CASSLEAGWLNTEAFF.

CDR3 nucleotide sequence: TGTGCCAGCAGCTTAGGGGCCTCCTACGAGCAGTACTTC. It yields the protein CASSLGASYEQYF. The gene calls are TRBV11-2 and TRBJ2-7; the D is unclear. This CDR3 is built from 13 residues. The V and J ends lost 1 base and 0 bases respectively, with 4 bases between them. The germline CDR1 and CDR2 sequences are SGHAT and FQNNGV.

This chain joins TRBV14 and TRBJ2-1, with 13 nucleotides matching TRBD2. CDR3 length: 16 amino acids. The germline CDR1 and CDR2 sequences are SGHDN and FVKESK. With V trimmed by 3 bases and J by 7 bases, 6 bases remained unmatched. The DNA for the CDR3 is TGTGCCAGCAGCCATCCAGGACTAGCGGGAGATAATGAGCAGTTCTTC. Translated, it gives CASSHPGLAGDNEQFF.

The chain couples TRBV7-2 to TRBJ1-3, with D hard to call. Trimming removed 5 bases from V and 3 bases from J, with 17 bases in between. The germline V gene has CDR1 SGHTA and CDR2 FQGNSA. CDR3 size: 16 residues. CDR3 sequence (DNA): TGTGCCAGCAGCCCCCGGAGGGCCCCCTTTGGAAACACCATATATTTT. It specifies CASSPRRAPFGNTIYF.

The genes are TRBV5-6 and TRBJ2-7, with 7 bases aligning to TRBD2. Unmatched junction bases numbered 21, after V lost 2 bases and J lost 7 bases. The CDR3 runs 18 residues. The germline CDR1 and CDR2 sequences are SGHDT and YYEEEE. This CDR3 reads CASSLVIPRREGRGEQYF. For the CDR3, the DNA is TGTGCCAGCAGCTTAGTAATCCCTAGGAGGGAGGGCCGTGGAGAGCAGTACTTC.

The CDR3 DNA is TGTGCCAGCAGCTTGAAGACGGGAGGGTACTACGAGCAGTACTTC. This gives the protein CASSLKTGGYYEQYF. The chain carries TRBV7-3 and TRBJ2-7; 8 positions agree with TRBD2. The germline V gene has CDR1 SGHTA and CDR2 FQGTGA. The CDR3 has 15 residues. Trimming cost V 3 bases and J 3 bases; bases outside gene matches: 7.

The chain employs TRBV29-1 and TRBJ2-3; possible D gene TRBD2, 6 bases. Germline loops: CDR1 SQVTM, CDR2 ANQGSEA. The CDR3 loop spans 10 amino acids. As DNA, the CDR3 is TGCAGTGGGGGGACAGATACGCAGTATTTT. Translation gives CSGGTDTQYF.

In regard to this clone: This sample also contains other DNA sequences that code for the same CDR3. This sequence joins TRBV5-1 and TRBJ2-7, with TRBD1 matching 8 bases. With V trimmed by 4 bases and J by 6 bases, 6 bases remained unmatched. The CDR3 runs to 13 residues. Germline V gene lookup returns CDR1 SGHRS and CDR2 YFSETQ. CDR3 bases: TGCGCCAGCAGCCCGGACAGGGTCAGCGAGCAGTACTTC. This gives the protein CASSPDRVSEQYF.

This clone was counted once. The genes are TRBV2 and TRBJ2-7, with 7 nucleotides matching TRBD1. This CDR3 is built from 14 residues. V shed 6 bases and J 1 base; nucleotides not matched to a gene: 6. Per the germline V gene, CDR1 is SNHLY and CDR2 is FYNNEI. The CDR3 nucleotides are TGTGCCAGCAGAGATGACAGGGCGTCCTACGAGCAGTACTTC. Its protein is CASRDDRASYEQYF.

V and J are TRBV2 and TRBJ2-3; perhaps TRBD1 as D (5 bases). The CDR3 has 15 amino acids. V dropped 6 bases and J dropped 0 bases, with 13 bases sitting between them. Germline lookup yields CDR1 SNHLY and CDR2 FYNNEI. The CDR3 reads CASRRGQSSTDTQYF. The CDR3 DNA is TGTGCCAGCAGACGAGGACAATCTAGCACAGATACGCAGTATTTT.

This clone appeared once. The V and J genes are TRBV4-1 and TRBJ1-5, with D possibly matching TRBD1 (6 bases). Germline CDR1 is MGHRA and CDR2 is YSYEKL. Trimming took off 2 bases at V and 6 bases at J, with 17 bases between the two ends. The CDR3 contains 16 residues. The CDR3 here is CASSQQSGRGIQPQHF. In DNA, the CDR3 is TGCGCCAGCAGCCAACAATCGGGCAGGGGAATTCAGCCCCAGCATTTT.

The chain joins TRBV15 to TRBJ1-1; D not certain. The CDR3 covers 16 residues. The germline V gene has CDR1 LNHNV and CDR2 YYDKDF (reference sequence). V was clipped by 3 bases and J by 2 bases, with 16 bases between them. CDR3 DNA sequence: TGTGCCACCAGCAGGGATTTGTTGGAGATTAACACTGAAGCTTTCTTT. Protein product: CATSRDLLEINTEAFF.

The V call is TRBV6-6, the J call TRBJ1-2; the D is unclear. The ends were cut back, 2 bases at V and 14 bases at J, with 27 bases in the middle. The CDR3 loop spans 16 amino acids. Germline values: CDR1 MNHNY, CDR2 SVGAGI (reference sequence). Here the CDR3 reads CASSYGAAMWRAYQTF. DNA of the CDR3: TGTGCCAGCAGTTACGGAGCAGCAATGTGGAGGGCCTATCAAACCTTC.

This clone occurred once. This chain uses TRBV19 with TRBJ1-5, with TRBD1 matching over 7 bases. J was trimmed by 4 bases and V by 5 bases; bases with no gene match: 2. The CDR3 covers 13 residues. Germline CDR1 and CDR2: LNHDA and SQIVND (reference sequence). CDR3 bases: TGTGCCAGTAGTTCGACAGGGAATCAGCCCCAGCATTTT. Its protein product is CASSSTGNQPQHF.

The chain has TRBV6-5 and TRBJ2-5; 7 bases align to TRBD1. The CDR3 totals 14 residues. Germline loops: CDR1 MNHEY, CDR2 SVGAGI. The trim removed 6 bases at V and 5 bases at J, leaving 9 bases unmatched. The chain's CDR3 is CASRIRAGGETQYF. Written as DNA, the CDR3 is TGTGCCAGCAGAATAAGGGCAGGGGGTGAGACCCAGTACTTC.

The chain has TRBV6-6 and TRBJ2-1, with D tentatively TRBD2 (5 bases). Germline CDR1 is MNHNY and CDR2 is SVGAGI (reference sequence). The germline V and J ends were trimmed by 5 bases and 5 bases, with 13 bases remaining between them. CDR3 length: 14 amino acids. The CDR3 coding sequence is TGTGCCAGCAGTCGCCTAGCACCAAACAATGAGCAGTTCTTC. It specifies CASSRLAPNNEQFF.

V gene TRBV10-3 combines with J gene TRBJ2-5; 9 bases agree with TRBD2. Germline CDR1 is ENHRY and CDR2 is SYGVKD. This CDR3 comprises 13 residues. V was clipped by 6 bases and J by 3 bases; unmatched bases: 2. CDR3 nucleotides: TGTGCCATCAGCCGACTAGCGGAAGAGACCCAGTACTTC. Its protein product is CAISRLAEETQYF.

This chain joins TRBV5-6 and TRBJ2-7, with a tentative D call TRBD1 (5 bases). Germline CDR1 is SGHDT and CDR2 is YYEEEE. The germline V and J ends were trimmed by 2 bases and 0 bases, with 15 bases remaining between them. The CDR3 totals 16 residues. The CDR3 spells CASSFRVTTPSYEQYF. Written as DNA, the CDR3 is TGTGCCAGCAGCTTCAGGGTAACGACCCCCTCCTACGAGCAGTACTTC.

The V gene is TRBV5-6, the J gene TRBJ2-3; 14 nucleotides align to TRBD2. V was clipped by 4 bases and J by 0 bases; unmatched bases: 7. The CDR3 has 18 amino acids. CDR1 SGHDT and CDR2 YYEEEE come from the germline V gene. Here the CDR3 reads CASSTRTSGGLSTDTQYF. The CDR3 region has the DNA TGTGCCAGCAGCACGCGGACTAGCGGGGGGCTGAGCACAGATACGCAGTATTTT.

V gene TRBV2 combines with J gene TRBJ1-6, with a tentative D call TRBD1 (6 bases). The ends were cut back, 7 bases at V and 7 bases at J, with 8 bases in the middle. This CDR3 contains 12 residues. Looked up from germline, CDR1 is SNHLY and CDR2 is FYNNEI. CDR3 nucleotides: TGTGCCAGCAAAGACAGGAATTCACCCCTCCACTTT. Encoded protein: CASKDRNSPLHF.

The rearrangement joins TRBV19 to TRBJ1-5, with D possibly being TRBD1 (6 bases). CDR3 length: 16 residues. The germline CDR1 and CDR2 sequences are LNHDA and SQIVND (reference sequence). The V and J ends lost 8 bases and 2 bases respectively, with 19 bases between them. The CDR3 nucleotides read TGTGCCAGTGATACAGGGCCCTATATGGGCAATCAGCCCCAGCATTTT. Its protein product is CASDTGPYMGNQPQHF.

This chain links TRBV9 with TRBJ2-5, with 8 bases aligning to TRBD1. The CDR3 length is 15 residues. V dropped 1 base and J dropped 5; count of bases not matched to a gene: 7. From germline, CDR1 is SGDLS and CDR2 YYNGEE. The CDR3 here is CASSVRQGSSETQYF. The CDR3 DNA is TGTGCCAGCAGCGTACGACAGGGGTCGAGTGAGACCCAGTACTTC.

The V call is TRBV19, the J call TRBJ1-2; 9 nucleotides agree with TRBD1. V trimming: 3 bases; J trimming: 2 bases; junction bases outside the gene matches: 1. The CDR3 runs to 14 residues. Germline CDR1 LNHDA, CDR2 SQIVND (reference sequence). The CDR3 DNA is TGTGCCAGTAGTATCGGACAGGGGAACTATGGCTACACCTTC. Protein: CASSIGQGNYGYTF.

This rearrangement joins TRBV6-1 to TRBJ2-3; TRBD2 matches 7 bases. The CDR3 has 13 residues. The J segment lost 2 bases and the V segment lost 11 bases, leaving 7 bases of the junction unmatched. CDR1 is MNHNS, CDR2 SASEGT, per germline. CDR3 protein: CAVSRDYTDTQYF. DNA of the CDR3: TGTGCCGTATCCCGGGACTACACAGATACGCAGTATTTT.

The chain recombines TRBV6-5 with TRBJ1-5; D call uncertain. This CDR3 comprises 16 residues. V lost 4 bases and J lost 6, with 19 bases in between. CDR1 is MNHEY, CDR2 SVGAGI, per germline. The chain's CDR3 is CASSSFGIGRGQPQHF. As DNA, the CDR3 is TGTGCCAGCAGTTCCTTCGGGATAGGCCGGGGTCAGCCCCAGCATTTT.

The J gene is TRBJ2-5, the V gene TRBV27; no definite D call. V shed 5 bases and J shed 0 bases, with 7 bases lying between them. The CDR3 extends over 13 amino acids. Germline loops: CDR1 MNHEY, CDR2 SMNVEV (reference sequence). The CDR3 coding sequence is TGTGCCAGCAGTGTCTACTACCAAGAGACCCAGTACTTC. Its translation: CASSVYYQETQYF.

CDR3 in amino acids: CASSRSGGALNEQFF. The CDR3 DNA sequence: TGCGCCAGCAGCCGTAGCGGGGGGGCCCTCAATGAGCAGTTCTTC. The chain couples TRBV4-3 to TRBJ2-1, with 11 nucleotides matching TRBD2. Germline lookup yields CDR1 LGHNA and CDR2 YSLEER. The CDR3 covers 15 residues. Trimming at V came to 4 bases and at J to 6 bases, leaving 5 bases not matched to a gene.

The chain couples TRBV27 to TRBJ2-1; 10 bases agree with TRBD1. This CDR3 has 16 residues. Trimming took 3 bases from V and 12 from J; bases not matched to a gene: 14. Germline lookup yields CDR1 MNHEY and CDR2 SMNVEV (reference sequence). The CDR3 DNA follows: TGTGCCAGCAGTTTTTTGGGACAGGGGATAACGTGGGGGCAGTTCTTC. Protein product: CASSFLGQGITWGQFF.

This sequence joins TRBV6-5 and TRBJ1-2, with D tentatively TRBD1 (6 bases). CDR3 length: 13 residues. Germline values: CDR1 MNHEY, CDR2 SVGAGI. V was shortened by 6 bases and J by 2 bases, with 10 bases between the two germline ends. The CDR3 nucleotides are TGTGCCAGCAGGCGACAGGAAAACTATGGCTACACCTTC. Protein product: CASRRQENYGYTF.

This chain's CDR3 is CASSIVGTGDYEQYF. CDR3 bases: TGTGCCAGTAGTATTGTTGGGACAGGGGATTACGAGCAGTACTTC. This chain connects TRBV19 to TRBJ2-7, with 10 nucleotides matching TRBD1. Unmatched junction bases numbered 6, after V lost 3 bases and J lost 4 bases. Germline assignment: CDR1 LNHDA and CDR2 SQIVND (reference sequence). CDR3 length: 15 amino acids.